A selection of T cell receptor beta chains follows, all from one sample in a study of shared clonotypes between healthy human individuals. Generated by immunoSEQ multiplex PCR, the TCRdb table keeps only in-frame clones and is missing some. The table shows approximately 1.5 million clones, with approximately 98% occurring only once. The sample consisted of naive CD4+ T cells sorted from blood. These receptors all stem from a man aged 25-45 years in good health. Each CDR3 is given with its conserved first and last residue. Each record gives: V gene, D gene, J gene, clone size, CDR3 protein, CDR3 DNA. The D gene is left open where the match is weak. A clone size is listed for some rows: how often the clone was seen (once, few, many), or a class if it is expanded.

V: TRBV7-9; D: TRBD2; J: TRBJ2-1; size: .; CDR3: CASSPTGGSYNEQFF; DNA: TGTGCCAGCAGTCCGACTGGCGGGAGCTACAATGAGCAGTTCTTC
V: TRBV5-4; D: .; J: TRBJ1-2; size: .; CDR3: CASSTRDGHSYGYTF; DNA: TGTGCCAGCAGCACCCGGGACGGACACAGCTATGGCTACACCTTC
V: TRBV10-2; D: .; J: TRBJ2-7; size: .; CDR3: CASSERQGHSSYEQYF; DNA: TGCGCCAGCAGTGAACGGCAGGGCCACAGCTCCTACGAGCAGTACTTC
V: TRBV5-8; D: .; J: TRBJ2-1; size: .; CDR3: CASILTGFYEQFF; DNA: TGTGCCAGCATCCTAACAGGGTTCTATGAGCAGTTCTTC
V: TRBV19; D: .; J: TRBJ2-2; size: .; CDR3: CASSTTGNTGELFF; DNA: TGTGCCAGTAGTACGACAGGCAACACCGGGGAGCTGTTTTTT
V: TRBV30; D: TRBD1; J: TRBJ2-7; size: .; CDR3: CAWRRWDRLPWSSYEQYF; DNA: TGTGCCTGGAGGCGCTGGGACAGGCTCCCTTGGAGCTCCTACGAGCAGTACTTC
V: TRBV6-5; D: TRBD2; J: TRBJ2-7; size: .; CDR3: CASSFTGTSSIYEQYF; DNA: TGTGCCAGCAGTTTTACCGGGACTAGCTCCATCTACGAGCAGTACTTC
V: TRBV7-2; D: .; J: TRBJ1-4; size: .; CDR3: CASSRQNSATNEKLFF; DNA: TGTGCCAGCAGCCGACAGAACAGCGCAACTAATGAAAAACTGTTTTTT
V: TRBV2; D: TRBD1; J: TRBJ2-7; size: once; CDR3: CASSEAALTGSEQYF; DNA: TGTGCCAGCAGTGAAGCCGCTTTGACAGGGTCCGAGCAGTACTTC
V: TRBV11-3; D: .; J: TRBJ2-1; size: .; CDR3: CASSLGDNEQFF; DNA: TGTGCCAGCAGCCTGGGTGACAATGAGCAGTTCTTC
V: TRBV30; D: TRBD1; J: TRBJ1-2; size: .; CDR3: CASTGDYGYTF; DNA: TGTGCCTCGACAGGGGACTATGGCTACACCTTC
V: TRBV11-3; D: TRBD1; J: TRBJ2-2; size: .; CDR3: CASSTGQGAFTGELFF; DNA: TGTGCCAGCAGCACCGGACAGGGGGCCTTTACCGGGGAGCTGTTTTTT
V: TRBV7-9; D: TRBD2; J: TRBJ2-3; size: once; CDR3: CASSLSGTMSTDTQYF; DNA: TGTGCCAGCAGCCTATCCGGGACTATGAGCACAGATACGCAGTATTTT
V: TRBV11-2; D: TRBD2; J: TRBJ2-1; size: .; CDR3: CASSPSNLLAGAHNEQFF; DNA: TGTGCCAGCAGCCCATCGAATTTACTAGCGGGCGCACACAATGAGCAGTTCTTC
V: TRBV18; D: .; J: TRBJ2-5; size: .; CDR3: CASSPLGQETQYF; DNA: TGTGCCAGCTCACCCCTTGGTCAAGAGACCCAGTACTTC
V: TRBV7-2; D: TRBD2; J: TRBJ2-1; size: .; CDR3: CASSSTRTSRYNEQFF; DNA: TGTGCCAGCAGCTCTACCAGGACTAGCAGATACAATGAGCAGTTCTTC
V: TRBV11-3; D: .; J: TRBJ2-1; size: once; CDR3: CASSLRFGNEQFF; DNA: TGTGCCAGCAGCCTCCGTTTTGGCAATGAGCAGTTCTTC
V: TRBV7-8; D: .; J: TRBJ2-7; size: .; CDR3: CASSLVAGNYEQYF; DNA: TGTGCCAGCAGCTTAGTGGCAGGTAACTACGAGCAGTACTTC
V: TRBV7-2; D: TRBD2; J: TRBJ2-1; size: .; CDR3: CASRLLAGVTYNEQFF; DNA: TGTGCCAGCAGGTTATTAGCGGGAGTAACTTACAATGAGCAGTTCTTC
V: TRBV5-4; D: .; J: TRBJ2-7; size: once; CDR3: CASSLSGTSSYEQYF; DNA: TGTGCCAGCAGCTTGTCTGGGACTTCTTCCTACGAGCAGTACTTC
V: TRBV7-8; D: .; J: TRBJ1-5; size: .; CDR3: CASSPPRGLGQPQHF; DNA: TGTGCCAGCAGCCCGCCTCGGGGTCTAGGTCAGCCCCAGCATTTT
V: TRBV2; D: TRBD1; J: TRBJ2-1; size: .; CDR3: CASSTGDRGRLAGVLNEQFF; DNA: TGTGCCAGCAGCACGGGGGACAGGGGGCGCCTCGCGGGAGTCCTCAATGAGCAGTTCTTC
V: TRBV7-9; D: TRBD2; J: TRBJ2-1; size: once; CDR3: CASSLELSGLAGGREQFF; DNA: TGTGCCAGCAGCTTAGAATTATCCGGGCTAGCGGGAGGACGTGAGCAGTTCTTC
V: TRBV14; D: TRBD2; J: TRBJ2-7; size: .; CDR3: CASSPERTSGIDEQYF; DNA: TGTGCCAGCAGCCCCGAAAGGACTAGCGGGATTGACGAGCAGTACTTC
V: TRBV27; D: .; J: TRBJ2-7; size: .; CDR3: CASSRTTNYEQYF; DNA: TGTGCCAGCAGCCGGACCACAAACTACGAGCAGTACTTC
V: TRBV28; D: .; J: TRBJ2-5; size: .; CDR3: CASAGLPETQYF; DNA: TGTGCCAGCGCGGGGCTCCCGGAGACCCAGTACTTC
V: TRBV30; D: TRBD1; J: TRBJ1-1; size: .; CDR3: CAWSRTDRVRTEAFF; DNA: TGTGCCTGGAGCCGTACCGACAGGGTGCGGACTGAAGCTTTCTTT
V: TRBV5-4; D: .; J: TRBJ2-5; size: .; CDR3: CASSLSTGRIEETQYF; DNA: TGTGCCAGCAGCTTATCGACAGGCCGAATCGAAGAGACCCAGTACTTC